This T cell receptor (beta chain) was documented in a study of response to subunit inactivated influenza vaccine. The CDR3 has 14 amino acids. V shed 0 bases and J 6 bases; nucleotides not matched to a gene: 1. From germline, CDR1 is DFQATT and CDR2 SNEGSKA (reference sequence). Regarding this clonotype: Its antigen is not identified.

General study findings and limits: The authors suggested that few new T cells are recruited per seasonal influenza vaccination.

A single record per CDR3 protein comes from TCRdb applying MiXCR to the RT-PCR reads. Here the sample spans 700,000 to 900,000 distinct CDR3 sequences, less than 25% being singletons. This clonotype was sampled from a man between 45 and 60 years old who received an inactivated influenza vaccine. The material sequenced was PBMCs from blood, taken roughly 5 days after vaccination. V usage is TRBV20-1 and J usage is TRBJ1-6; TRBD1 matches 8 bases. CDR3 loop: CSARETGGNSPLHF. DNA for the CDR3: TGCAGTGCTAGAGAAACAGGGGGTAATTCACCCCTCCACTTT.